The clone carrying this TCR beta chain was counted once. TCRdb keeps only in-frame clones here, not all; method: immunoSEQ multiplex PCR. The sample has about 170,000 clones, 93% seen once. This sample is drawn from a study of control samples from healthy donors and cancer patients. Trimming shortened V by 2 bases and J by 5 bases, and 7 bases separated the two germline ends. The CDR3 extends over 13 amino acids. CDR1 is LGHNT, CDR2 FRNRAP, per germline. Source material: blood. The chain carries TRBV12-5 and TRBJ1-5; no reliable D call. The sequence was obtained from a woman aged 60 to 75 in good health. The CDR3 sequence is CASGLRTDQPQHF. As DNA, the CDR3 is TGTGCTAGTGGTTTGAGGACCGATCAGCCCCAGCATTTT.